Listed below are T cell receptor beta chains from one sample, sequenced in a study of T cell changes during pregnancy in multiple sclerosis. The repertoire was sequenced with immunoSEQ multiplex PCR; TCRdb's copy has only in-frame clones and lacks some. The sample holds about 100,000 clones, around 90% seen once. The sample here was peripheral blood, taken in the second trimester of pregnancy. Receptors were obtained from a female donor with multiple sclerosis, enrolled in a pregnancy study. CDR3s include the opening cysteine and the closing phenylalanine or tryptophan. Fields, in order: D gene, clone size, J gene, V gene, CDR3 DNA, CDR3 protein. A D gene is named only where the DNA matches it firmly. Only some rows state a clone size, as once, few, many or a class for expanded clones.

NA,once,TRBJ1-2,TRBV30,TGTGCCTGGAGTACGTCCGAGGCAGGCTACACCTTC,CAWSTSEAGYTF
NA,NA,TRBJ1-2,TRBV11-2,TGTGCCAGCAGCGCCCGACTTGGGGCTCTCTTTGGCTACACCTTC,CASSARLGALFGYTF
TRBD2,NA,TRBJ2-5,TRBV5-1,TGCGCCAGCAGCTTGGCGTACCGTGCGGGGGGCGGAGAGACCCAGTACTTC,CASSLAYRAGGGETQYF
NA,NA,TRBJ1-5,TRBV2,TGTGCCAGCAGTGAAGCGCGGAACAATCAGCCCCAGCATTTT,CASSEARNNQPQHF
NA,NA,TRBJ1-2,TRBV6-4,TGTGCCAGCAGTCCAACTATACAGGGATGGGATGGCTACACCTTC,CASSPTIQGWDGYTF
NA,NA,TRBJ2-1,TRBV4-1,TGCGCCAGCAGCCGACAGGCACGTGACGATGAGCAGTTCTTC,CASSRQARDDEQFF
TRBD1,NA,TRBJ2-7,TRBV18,TGTGCCAGCTCACCACTGGGAGGAGGACAGGGGGCAAAAGAGCAGTACTTC,CASSPLGGGQGAKEQYF
NA,NA,TRBJ1-5,TRBV5-1,TGCGCCAGCAGCTTGGGAGAGGGAAATCAGCCCCAGCATTTT,CASSLGEGNQPQHF
NA,NA,TRBJ2-2,TRBV25-1,TGTGCCAGCAGTGCCCAGGGTCAAGGGGAGCTGTTTTTT,CASSAQGQGELFF
TRBD2,NA,TRBJ2-1,TRBV28,TGTGCCAGCAGTTTTGTGGGACTAGCGGGGAGGAAGGGGCCAAGTGAGCAGTTCTTC,CASSFVGLAGRKGPSEQFF
TRBD2,once,TRBJ2-7,TRBV18,TGTGCCAGCTCACTGACTAGCGGGGGGGAACACGAGCAGTACTTC,CASSLTSGGEHEQYF
TRBD2,NA,TRBJ2-7,TRBV19,TGTGCCAGTAGTACTCATATTAGCGGGGGATATCCTGAGCTATACTTC,CASSTHISGGYPELYF
TRBD1,NA,TRBJ1-2,TRBV5-1,TGCGCCAGCAGCTTGGCCCCGGACAGGAGGGATGGCTACACCTTC,CASSLAPDRRDGYTF
NA,NA,TRBJ1-1,TRBV2,TGTGCCAGCATCTTGGGTCCTAGTGGAGCTTTCTTT,CASILGPSGAFF
NA,NA,TRBJ1-2,TRBV27,TGTGCCAGCAGTGCCGACTGGCGCGACGGTGGCTACACCTTC,CASSADWRDGGYTF
TRBD1,NA,TRBJ2-7,TRBV7-2,TGTGCCAGCAGCTTTGGACAGGGTGGGGGGCAGTACTTC,CASSFGQGGGQYF
TRBD2,NA,TRBJ2-5,TRBV14,TGTGCCAGCAGCCAAGTGGGTGTAGCGGGGAGAGAGACCCAGTACTTC,CASSQVGVAGRETQYF
TRBD2,NA,TRBJ2-1,TRBV28,TGTGCCAGCAGTTTAGAGAGGGTTCCTAGCGGGAGGGGCATTGACTCCTACAATGAGCAGTTCTTC,CASSLERVPSGRGIDSYNEQFF
NA,NA,TRBJ2-6,TRBV6-5,TGTGCCAGCAGCCACAACAGGGCTGGGGCCAACGTCCTGACTTTC,CASSHNRAGANVLTF
TRBD1,NA,TRBJ1-2,TRBV28,TGTGCCAGCAGCACTAACTACAGGGGCTATGGCTACACCTTC,CASSTNYRGYGYTF
TRBD1,NA,TRBJ2-5,TRBV5-1,TGCGCCAGCAGCCTTGCCGCGACAGGGGGCGGAGAGACCCAGTACTTC,CASSLAATGGGETQYF
TRBD2,NA,TRBJ2-5,TRBV28,TGTGCCAGCAACGGGAGGGCCAACAAAGGAGAGACCCAGTACTTC,CASNGRANKGETQYF
NA,NA,TRBJ2-7,TRBV5-6,TGTGCCAGCAGCCGGGGGCAGGGGGCCTACGAGCAGTACTTC,CASSRGQGAYEQYF
NA,NA,TRBJ2-1,TRBV7-9,TGTGCCAGCAGACCCAACCCGGGAGATTCCTACAATGAGCAGTTCTTC,CASRPNPGDSYNEQFF
NA,NA,TRBJ2-5,TRBV5-1,TGCGCCAGCAGCTTGGTTGGGAGAGTAGGAGGGGAAGAGACCCAGTACTTC,CASSLVGRVGGEETQYF
NA,NA,TRBJ1-4,TRBV6-5,TGTGCCAGCAGTTACTCGAGCAGGGTTAATGAAAAACTGTTTTTT,CASSYSSRVNEKLFF
NA,NA,TRBJ2-1,TRBV28,TGTGCCAGCACGAATCCCTTCTTAGCACCTGAGCAGTTCTTC,CASTNPFLAPEQFF
TRBD1,NA,TRBJ1-1,TRBV7-2,TGTGCCAGCAGCCAGACAGGGTACACTGAAGCTTTCTTT,CASSQTGYTEAFF
TRBD1,NA,TRBJ1-5,TRBV18,TGTGCCAGCTCACGCGGGACAGGGGGACCTCAGCCCCAGCATTTT,CASSRGTGGPQPQHF
TRBD2,NA,TRBJ2-7,TRBV9,TGTGCCAGCAGCCTAGCGGGGGGCCACTCCTACGAGCAGTACTTC,CASSLAGGHSYEQYF
NA,once,TRBJ1-5,TRBV19,TGTGCCAGTAGGACCTCTGGCAGGCACAATCAGCCCCAGCATTTT,CASRTSGRHNQPQHF
TRBD2,NA,TRBJ2-7,TRBV28,TGTGCCACTGGACTAGCTCCGAGGCGGTCCTACGAGCAGTACTTC,CATGLAPRRSYEQYF
TRBD2,once,TRBJ2-2,TRBV14,TGTGCCAGCAGCCAACAAGCCGGGACTAGCCCCGGGGAGCTGTTTTTT,CASSQQAGTSPGELFF
NA,NA,TRBJ1-2,TRBV9,TGTGCCAGCAGCGTAGGAATAGAAGCTAACTATGGCTACACCTTC,CASSVGIEANYGYTF
NA,NA,TRBJ1-3,TRBV5-6,TGTGCCAGCAGCTGGGGCAGTCCGCAGCCTGGAAACACCATATATTTT,CASSWGSPQPGNTIYF
NA,NA,TRBJ1-1,TRBV11-2,TGTGCCAGCAGCACTGCATGGAGGGGCCGGGGGGCTTTCTTT,CASSTAWRGRGAFF
TRBD1,NA,TRBJ2-7,TRBV25-1,TGTGCCAGCAGTGAATATAAAACAGGGGGCGAGCAGTACTTC,CASSEYKTGGEQYF
NA,NA,TRBJ1-5,TRBV6-1,TGTGCCAGCAGTAAAGACAGGAATAGCAATCAGCCCCAGCATTTT,CASSKDRNSNQPQHF
TRBD1,NA,TRBJ2-1,TRBV18,TGTGCCAGCTCACCACGACAGGGGCTTTCGTACAATGAGCAGTTCTTC,CASSPRQGLSYNEQFF
TRBD1,NA,TRBJ1-4,TRBV10-3,TGTGCCATCAGCCCGACAGGGTTGAGCGAAAAACTGTTTTTT,CAISPTGLSEKLFF
NA,once,TRBJ1-2,TRBV4-2,TGTGCCAGCAGCCACCAGGGCCGCGGCTACACCTTC,CASSHQGRGYTF
TRBD2,NA,TRBJ2-7,TRBV9,TGTGCCAGCAGCGTAGGGACTAGCGGGTCCGGGGCCTCCTACGAGCAGTACTTC,CASSVGTSGSGASYEQYF
TRBD1,NA,TRBJ2-7,TRBV18,TGTGCCAGCTCACCTTTGGACAGGTACGAGCAGTACTTC,CASSPLDRYEQYF
NA,NA,TRBJ2-7,TRBV28,TGTGCCAGCAGGGGGATGGTGGACATCTACGAGCAGTACTTC,CASRGMVDIYEQYF
NA,NA,TRBJ2-7,TRBV27,TGTGCCGGCGGCCTACTACCTAACTACGAGCAGTACTTC,CAGGLLPNYEQYF
NA,NA,TRBJ2-7,TRBV27,TGTGCCAGCAGTTCCCCGGTTTACGAGCAGTACTTC,CASSSPVYEQYF
TRBD2,NA,TRBJ2-7,TRBV7-2,TGTGCCAGCAGCTTAAACGGGTGGGAGCGGGACTACGAGCAGTACTTC,CASSLNGWERDYEQYF
TRBD2,NA,TRBJ2-7,TRBV28,TGTGCCAGCACCTCACTAGCGGGGGCCGTGGAGCAGTACTTC,CASTSLAGAVEQYF
NA,NA,TRBJ2-1,TRBV4-1,TGCGCCAGCAGCCGGGACTCGAGCTCCTACAATGAGCAGTTCTTC,CASSRDSSSYNEQFF
NA,NA,TRBJ2-7,TRBV7-3,TGTGCCAGCAGCTTGGATGACAAAGGCGAGCAGTACTTC,CASSLDDKGEQYF
TRBD1,NA,TRBJ1-4,TRBV7-9,TGTGCCAGCAGCTCCCGACAGGGGACTAATGAAAAACTGTTTTTT,CASSSRQGTNEKLFF
NA,NA,TRBJ2-7,TRBV19,TGTGCCAGTAGGAATACCGACAGGCTTACCTACGAGCAGTACTTC,CASRNTDRLTYEQYF
NA,NA,TRBJ2-7,TRBV30,TGTGCCTGCGGGGGTACCAGGAGCTCCTACGAGCAGTACTTC,CACGGTRSSYEQYF
NA,NA,TRBJ2-1,TRBV19,TGTGCCAGTAGTATAAACTTGAATGAGCAGTTCTTC,CASSINLNEQFF